The 28 T cell receptor beta chains reported below all come from one sample, sequenced in a study of shared clonotypes between healthy human individuals. Here immunoSEQ multiplex PCR was the method, and the copy in TCRdb shows in-frame clones only, minus some. This sample has more than 2,000,000 clones, with more than 80% found just once. Sequencing was done on a sample of naive CD4+ T cells sorted from blood. Sample subset: CD45RA+ positively selected. These receptors came from a man aged 18 to 30 in good health.

This sequence joins TRBV9 and TRBJ1-2; TRBD1 matches at 8 bases. Losses at the gene ends were 4 bases for V and 2 bases for J; bases not matched to a gene: 10. Germline CDR1 and CDR2: SGDLS and YYNGEE. CDR3 length: 16 residues. CDR3 region: CASSHQRTGQNYGYTF. The CDR3, as DNA: TGTGCCAGCAGCCATCAACGGACAGGGCAAAACTATGGCTACACCTTC.

A word on this clone: Other DNA sequences in this sample translate to the same CDR3. The rearrangement joins TRBV19 to TRBJ2-3; D remains unclear. The CDR3 loop spans 13 amino acids. With 2 bases removed from V and 2 bases from J, the gap between germline ends came to 5 bases. CDR1 is LNHDA, CDR2 SQIVND, per germline (reference sequence). As DNA, the CDR3 is TGTGCCAGTAGTATATGGCCCACAGATACGCAGTATTTT. It translates to CASSIWPTDTQYF. Together with reference TRBV19 and TRBJ2-3, the CDR3 gives the full variable domain: DGGITQSPKYLFRKEGQNVTLSCEQNLNHDAMYWYRQDPGQGLRLIYYSQIVNDFQKGDIAEGYSVSREKKESFPLTVTSAQKNPTAFYLCASSIWPTDTQYFGPGTRLTVL.

The CDR3 region has the DNA TGTGCCAGCAGCGCCGGGACAGGTGGAGAAGGCTACACCTTC. This translates into CASSAGTGGEGYTF. The J gene is TRBJ1-2, the V gene TRBV7-9; 8 bases are shared with TRBD1. V trimming: 5 bases; J trimming: 8 bases; junction bases outside the gene matches: 10. The CDR3 consists of 14 residues. CDR1 is SEHNR, CDR2 FQNEAQ, per germline (reference sequence).

With respect to this clone: The same CDR3 can be traced to other DNA sequences in this sample. V and J are TRBV29-1 and TRBJ2-5; weak D call: TRBD1 (5 bases). The DNA end is more similar to TRBJ2-7, so the J call may be wrong. The CDR3 spans 12 residues. Germline CDR1 SQVTM, CDR2 ANQGSEA. CDR3 sequence (DNA): TGCAGCGTTGAAGGCAGGGCCTACGAGCAGTACTTC. Translating it yields CSVEGRAYEQYF.

A word on this clone: Without the conserved terminal phenylalanine or tryptophan, this CDR3 likely stems from a read error. The DNA is left out, because the CDR3 cannot be placed on it with certainty; the CDR3 is given as TCRdb lists it. The CDR3 sequence: CSAQGAWA. The gene calls are TRBV20-1 and TRBJ2-4; TRBD1 is the table's D call and was not checked against the DNA. The CDR3 numbers 8 amino acids, ends counted. Germline V lookup: CDR1 DFQATT, CDR2 SNEGSKA (reference sequence).

The rearrangement uses TRBV4-1 and TRBJ1-4; perhaps TRBD1 as D (6 bases). The germline V gene has CDR1 MGHRA and CDR2 YSYEKL. This CDR3 is 16 amino acids long. The V end lost 0 bases, the J end lost 8 bases, and 16 bases lay between the germline ends. The DNA of the CDR3 is TGCGCCAGCAGCCAAGATTTGGGGGCCGGTAGAGAAAAACTGTTTTTT. Translation: CASSQDLGAGREKLFF.

This clone appeared a single time. CDR3 nucleotides: TGTGCCAGCAGTTGGACAGATACGCAGTATTTT. This gives the protein CASSWTDTQYF. This rearrangement joins TRBV6-6 to TRBJ2-3; no clear D gene. This CDR3 region has 11 residues. Germline CDR1 MNHNY, CDR2 SVGAGI (reference sequence). Trimming removed 4 bases from V and 3 bases from J, with 2 bases in between.

The chain carries TRBV19 and TRBJ1-1, with D unresolved. Trimming took off 3 bases at V and 9 bases at J, with 17 bases between the two ends. The CDR3 contains 14 residues. In germline, CDR1 is LNHDA, CDR2 SQIVND (reference sequence). The CDR3 is CASSIGVNNNQAFF. As DNA, the CDR3 is TGTGCCAGTAGTATTGGCGTTAACAACAATCAAGCTTTCTTT.

The J gene is TRBJ1-4, the V gene TRBV18; no clear D. Trimming pared 2 bases from V and 8 bases from J, leaving 12 bases between. The CDR3 spans 14 residues. Germline V gene lookup returns CDR1 KGHSH and CDR2 LQKENI. The CDR3 spells CASSPGGSDEKLFF. CDR3 bases: TGTGCCAGCTCACCAGGAGGGAGTGACGAAAAACTGTTTTTT.

This chain joins TRBV11-3 and TRBJ1-3; tentatively, D is TRBD1 (5 bases). This CDR3 region has 14 residues. V lost 5 bases to trimming and J lost 4 bases, with 12 bases between them. Per germline, CDR1 SGHNT and CDR2 YENEEA. CDR3 in DNA: TGTGCCAGCAGCCCCGGGACGGTCGGAAACACCATATATTTT. It yields the protein CASSPGTVGNTIYF.

Remarks on this clone: Other DNA sequences in the sample encode the same CDR3. The chain recombines TRBV7-6 with TRBJ1-1; maybe TRBD1 (5 bases). V gave up 1 base and J gave up 4 bases, with 10 bases separating them. The CDR3 is 14 amino acids. CDR1 and CDR2 (germline): SGHVS, FNYEAQ. The CDR3 protein is CASSLDGGVTEAFF. The CDR3 nucleotides are TGTGCCAGCAGCTTAGACGGGGGGGTCACTGAAGCTTTCTTT.

V gene TRBV11-3 combines with J gene TRBJ2-1; weak D call: TRBD2 (5 bases). CDR3 length: 16 residues. Trimming cost V 3 bases and J 0 bases, with 12 bases left between them. Germline V gene lookup returns CDR1 SGHNT and CDR2 YENEEA. The CDR3 protein is CASSLTTVSSYNEQFF. The CDR3 DNA reads as TGTGCCAGCAGCTTGACTACTGTAAGCTCCTACAATGAGCAGTTCTTC.

The chain uses TRBV5-1 and TRBJ2-3; TRBD2 matches 8 bases. The germline CDR1 and CDR2 sequences are SGHRS and YFSETQ. This CDR3 comprises 16 residues. V shed 0 bases and J 1 base; nucleotides not matched to a gene: 4. This CDR3 is CASSLVGRAGTDTQYF. The CDR3 DNA reads as TGCGCCAGCAGCTTGGTCGGGAGGGCCGGCACAGATACGCAGTATTTT. Full variable domain (outside the CDR3, taken from reference TRBV5-1 and TRBJ2-3): KAGVTQTPRYLIKTRGQQVTLSCSPISGHRSVSWYQQTPGQGLQFLFEYFSETQRNKGNFPGRFSGRQFSNSRSEMNVSTLELGDSALYLCASSLVGRAGTDTQYFGPGTRLTVL.

The gene calls are TRBV7-9 and TRBJ2-3; D possibly uses TRBD1 or TRBD2 (6 bases each). The CDR3 totals 18 residues. Germline CDR1 reads SEHNR; CDR2 reads FQNEAQ (reference sequence). The V gene lost 4 bases and the J gene lost 0 bases, with 20 bases spanning the gap. CDR3 residues: CASSYLPEGGPSTDTQYF. Written as DNA, the CDR3 is TGTGCCAGCAGCTACCTCCCCGAGGGGGGCCCGAGCACAGATACGCAGTATTTT. The full variable domain, in which reference TRBV7-9 and TRBJ2-3 provide the parts outside the CDR3, is DTGVSQNPRHKITKRGQNVTFRCDPISEHNRLYWYRQTLGQGPEFLTYFQNEAQLEKSRLLSDRFSAERPKGSFSTLEIQRTEQGDSAMYLCASSYLPEGGPSTDTQYFGPGTRLTVL.

This clone has only one observation. V and J are TRBV14 and TRBJ2-1; D perhaps matches TRBD2 (5 bases). CDR1 is SGHDN, CDR2 FVKESK, per germline. The V end was cut by 3 bases, the J end by 0 bases, with 9 bases between. The CDR3 has 15 residues. CDR3 in DNA: TGTGCCAGCAGCCATCGGGATAGCTCCTACAATGAGCAGTTCTTC. Amino acid sequence: CASSHRDSSYNEQFF.

In DNA form, the CDR3 reads TGTGCCATCAGGGCCGGACAGCAACCCAACTATGGCTACACCTTC. Translation: CAIRAGQQPNYGYTF. J is TRBJ1-2 and V is TRBV10-3; D possibly corresponds to TRBD1 (6 bases). The CDR3 length is 15 residues. The ends were cut back, 6 bases at V and 2 bases at J, with 16 bases in the middle. Per germline, CDR1 ENHRY and CDR2 SYGVKD.

V is TRBV7-2 and J is TRBJ2-1, with TRBD1 matching over 10 bases. This CDR3 has 15 amino acids. Trimming removed 1 base from V and 8 bases from J; junction bases left unmatched: 5. Germline V gene lookup returns CDR1 SGHTA and CDR2 FQGNSA. In DNA form, the CDR3 reads TGTGCCAGCAGCTTAGGGGGACAGGGGAGGGATGAGCAGTTCTTC. This gives the protein CASSLGGQGRDEQFF. Looking up the rest from reference TRBV7-2 and TRBJ2-1 gives the full variable domain: GAGVSQSPSNKVTEKGKDVELRCDPISGHTALYWYRQSLGQGLEFLIYFQGNSAPDKSGLPSDRFSAERTGGSVSTLTIQRTQQEDSAVYLCASSLGGQGRDEQFFGPGTRLTVL.

Comments on this clone: Within the sample, other DNA sequences also encode this same CDR3. The chain joins TRBV5-1 to TRBJ2-7; TRBD2 matches at 7 bases. CDR1 and CDR2 (germline): SGHRS, YFSETQ. The CDR3 consists of 14 residues. Trimming removed 0 bases from V and 1 base from J; junction bases left unmatched: 1. CDR3 in amino acids: CASSLAGGSYEQYF. The CDR3, as DNA: TGCGCCAGCAGCTTGGCCGGGGGGTCCTACGAGCAGTACTTC.

The CDR3 DNA sequence: TGTGCCATCAGTCCCGGACAGGGGAAAGCCTACGAGCAGTACTTC. Protein product: CAISPGQGKAYEQYF. This chain joins TRBV10-3 and TRBJ2-7; TRBD1 matches 9 bases. Losses at the gene ends were 5 bases for V and 2 bases for J; bases not matched to a gene: 7. The CDR3 is 15 amino acids. Germline CDR1 ENHRY, CDR2 SYGVKD.

The chain has TRBV7-2 and TRBJ1-2, with 8 bases identical to TRBD1. CDR1 is SGHTA and CDR2 is FQGNSA in the germline V gene. CDR3 length: 14 amino acids. V was pared by 3 bases and J by 4 bases, with 4 bases of the junction left unmatched. CDR3 nucleotides: TGTGCCAGCAGCTTCGCCGGGACAGGCTATGGCTACACCTTC. Protein product: CASSFAGTGYGYTF.

As regards this clone: Within the sample, other DNA sequences also encode this same CDR3. The chain employs TRBV9 and TRBJ1-1; D gene unclear. Per the germline V gene, CDR1 is SGDLS and CDR2 is YYNGEE. There are 13 residues in the CDR3. Trimming cost V 0 bases and J 4 bases, with 7 bases left between them. CDR3 loop: CASSVGGSTEAFF. The CDR3 nucleotides read TGTGCCAGCAGCGTAGGGGGAAGCACTGAAGCTTTCTTT. The variable domain in full, with the rest retrieved from reference TRBV9 and TRBJ1-1, is DSGVTQTPKHLITATGQRVTLRCSPRSGDLSVYWYQQSLDQGLQFLIQYYNGEERAKGNILERFSAQQFPDLHSELNLSSLELGDSALYFCASSVGGSTEAFFGQGTRLTVV.

This clone was observed a few times. V gene TRBV18 combines with J gene TRBJ1-4; D is possibly TRBD1 (5 bases). Between the trimmed V and J ends, which lost 3 bases and 8 bases, there was a span of 7 bases. This CDR3 has 12 amino acids. The V gene's germline CDR1 is KGHSH and CDR2 LQKENI. In nucleotides, the CDR3 is TGTGCCAGCTCACCGAAGGGGGAAAAACTGTTTTTT. This encodes CASSPKGEKLFF. Together with reference TRBV18 and TRBJ1-4, the CDR3 gives the full variable domain: NAGVMQNPRHLVRRRGQEARLRCSPMKGHSHVYWYRQLPEEGLKFMVYLQKENIIDESGMPKERFSAEFPKEGPSILRIQQVVRGDSAAYFCASSPKGEKLFFGSGTQLSVL.

V and J are TRBV5-1 and TRBJ2-3; perhaps TRBD2 as D (5 bases). The CDR3 spans 13 residues. The germline V gene encodes CDR1 SGHRS and CDR2 YFSETQ. Trimming removed 2 bases from V and 3 bases from J, with 7 bases in between. CDR3 sequence reads: CASSFRRTDTQYF. The DNA for the CDR3 is TGCGCCAGCAGCTTCCGGAGGACAGATACGCAGTATTTT.

The V call is TRBV7-3, the J call TRBJ2-5; D might be TRBD1 (5 bases). V was clipped by 3 bases and J by 2 bases, with 13 bases between them. This CDR3 has 15 amino acids. Germline V gene data show CDR1 as SGHTA and CDR2 as FQGTGA. This chain's CDR3 is CASSLGRVPQETQYF. The CDR3 coding sequence is TGTGCCAGCAGCTTGGGCAGGGTCCCACAAGAGACCCAGTACTTC.

The chain joins TRBV2 to TRBJ1-5; 7 nucleotides line up with TRBD1. The CDR3 has 14 amino acids. Trimming at V came to 4 bases and at J to 6 bases, leaving 6 bases not matched to a gene. The germline V gene encodes CDR1 SNHLY and CDR2 FYNNEI. The DNA for the CDR3 is TGTGCCAGCAGTGGACAGGGAGTCCGTCAGCCCCAGCATTTT. This translates into CASSGQGVRQPQHF.

The chain joins TRBV7-3 to TRBJ2-3; 7 bases agree with TRBD1. V lost 4 bases and J lost 4; bases outside the gene matches: 8. Per the germline V gene, CDR1 is SGHTA and CDR2 is FQGTGA. The CDR3 has 15 amino acids. Here the CDR3 DNA reads TGTGCCAGCAGCTCCCAAGGGGGCGAAGCAGATACGCAGTATTTT. The encoded protein is CASSSQGGEADTQYF. Full variable domain (missing parts from reference TRBV7-3 and TRBJ2-3): GAGVSQTPSNKVTEKGKYVELRCDPISGHTALYWYRQSLGQGPEFLIYFQGTGAADDSGLPNDRFFAVRPEGSVSTLKIQRTERGDSAVYLCASSSQGGEADTQYFGPGTRLTVL.

V gene TRBV10-3 combines with J gene TRBJ2-2; no reliable D call. Trimming cost V 3 bases and J 0 bases, with 11 bases left between them. CDR1 ENHRY and CDR2 SYGVKD come from the germline V gene. CDR3 size: 16 residues. The CDR3 loop is CAISDQKVANTGELFF. The CDR3 DNA reads TGTGCCATCAGTGACCAAAAGGTCGCGAACACCGGGGAGCTGTTTTTT.

The chain uses TRBV30 and TRBJ1-2; TRBD1 agrees at 8 bases. Germline V CDR1 and CDR2: GTSNPN, SVGIG (reference sequence). The CDR3 spans 12 residues. J lost 2 bases, V lost 5 bases, and 1 base had no gene match. The CDR3 DNA is TGTGCCTGGCGACAGGGGAACTATGGCTACACCTTC. Amino acids: CAWRQGNYGYTF.